These T cell receptor beta chains were read from a single sample in a study of CD8 T cells in ankylosing spondylitis. TCRdb itself ran the 5' RACE reads through MiXCR, one entry per CDR3 protein. The sample lists over 100,000 distinct CDR3 sequences; over 10% were seen once. Sequenced sample: blood, either unsorted or a sorted T cell fraction (not recorded which). The receptors here all came from a female donor with ankylosing spondylitis or in good health (not recorded which). Each CDR3 is given with its conserved first and last residue. D genes are given only for firm matches. Size is stated for part of the rows, as once, few or many counts, or as a class when the clone is expanded.

j_call clone_size d_call v_call cdr3_nt cdr3_aa
TRBJ2-1 many . TRBV7-9 TGTGCCAGCAGCTTCAATGGGGCAGGGAATGAGCAGTTCTTC CASSFNGAGNEQFF
TRBJ1-1 many . TRBV7-9 TGTGCCAGCAGCTATGACGTCATGAACACTGAAGCTTTCTTT CASSYDVMNTEAFF
TRBJ2-7 many . TRBV29-1 TGCAGCGTTACGGGAGACCAAAATACCTACGAGCAGTACTTC CSVTGDQNTYEQYF
TRBJ2-1 many . TRBV29-1 TGCAGCGTTGAGGGGGGCTGGGAGCAGTTCTTC CSVEGGWEQFF
TRBJ1-6 few TRBD1 TRBV5-1 TGCGCCAGCAGCCCGAAGACCGGGACAGAGAGTTCACCCCTCCACTTT CASSPKTGTESSPLHF
TRBJ1-1 . . TRBV29-1 TGCAGCGTTGGAGTTGCTGAAGCTTTCTTT CSVGVAEAFF
TRBJ1-2 many TRBD1 TRBV6-1 TGTGCCAGCAGAACCTCGGACAGGGGGGGGGGCTACACCTTC CASRTSDRGGGYTF
TRBJ2-3 many . TRBV24-1 TGTGCCACCAGTGACTATCAGGGGACAGATACGCAGTATTTT CATSDYQGTDTQYF
TRBJ2-1 many TRBD1 TRBV11-3 TGTGCCAGCAGCTTAGACGACAGGGTCGAATTCTTC CASSLDDRVEFF
TRBJ2-5 many . TRBV12-3/TRBV12-4 TGTGCCAGCAGTTTCAGGGTTGATGGCGAGACCCAGTACTTC CASSFRVDGETQYF
TRBJ1-1 many . TRBV12-3/TRBV12-4 TGTGCCAGCAGCTTCCCCCCTGGCTCCACTGAAGCTTTCTTT CASSFPPGSTEAFF
TRBJ2-7 many . TRBV12-3/TRBV12-4 TGTGCCAGCAGTTCCCGCGGGACAGCCACCTACGAGCAGTACTTC CASSSRGTATYEQYF
TRBJ2-3 . . TRBV2 TGTGCCAGCCCCTCCACAGATACGCAGTATTTT CASPSTDTQYF
TRBJ2-1 many TRBD2 TRBV20-1 TGCAGTGCTAGGGAAACTAGCGGGGGGGCCTATGAGCAGTTCTTC CSARETSGGAYEQFF
TRBJ2-3 . TRBD1 TRBV12-3/TRBV12-4 TGTGCCAGCAGCCAAAACAGGGGGCGCTTAGGGACGCAGTATTTT CASSQNRGRLGTQYF
TRBJ2-1 many TRBD2 TRBV7-7 TGTGCCAGCAGCATGGGACTAGCGGGGGCTGAAGAGCAGTTCTTC CASSMGLAGAEEQFF
TRBJ2-5 many . TRBV5-1 TGCGCCAGCTCCGGACTCAGCCAAGAGACCCAGTACTTC CASSGLSQETQYF
TRBJ2-2 . TRBD2 TRBV7-8 TGTGCCAGCAGACCCAGAGCGGGAGGGGGCACCGGGGAGCTGTTTTTT CASRPRAGGGTGELFF
TRBJ2-1 . . TRBV20-1 TGCAGTGCTAGTTCGAGCGGCCCCTACAAAGAACAGTTCTTC CSASSSGPYKEQFF
TRBJ1-3 . TRBD1 TRBV2 TGTGCCAGCAGTTCGGACAGGGGGCGAGCTGGAAACACCATATATTTT CASSSDRGRAGNTIYF
TRBJ1-5 few TRBD1 TRBV28 TGTGCCAGCAGTTTATCGGACAGGGGGCGGTCTCAGCCCCAGCATTTT CASSLSDRGRSQPQHF
TRBJ1-3 many . TRBV10-2 TGCGCCAGCAGTGTATCAGGGCGTCTAGCTGGAAACACCATATATTTT CASSVSGRLAGNTIYF
TRBJ1-1 many . TRBV20-1 TGCAGTGCTAGAGGGTTGAGAAAAAACCAAGCTTTCTTT CSARGLRKNQAFF
TRBJ2-7 many TRBD1 TRBV5-1 TGCGCCAGCAGCTTGTTACCGCATACAGGGGGCGAATCCTACGAGCAGTACTTC CASSLLPHTGGESYEQYF
TRBJ1-2 many . TRBV12-3/TRBV12-4 TGTGCCAGCAGTTTAAGGGGAGGGGTGGGTAACTATGGCTACACCTTC CASSLRGGVGNYGYTF
TRBJ2-5 . . TRBV29-1 TGCAGCGTTGAACCGTTCCTAGCGGAGACAGGGGTTTCCCAAGAGACCCAGTACTTC CSVEPFLAETGVSQETQYF
TRBJ1-1 many . TRBV6-1 TGTGCCAGCACCCCACCGGGCCTCAGGGTAGCTGAAGCTTTCTTT CASTPPGLRVAEAFF
TRBJ2-7 many . TRBV29-1 TGCAGCGCCCGGACGGTGGTCTCCTACGAGCAGTACTTC CSARTVVSYEQYF
TRBJ1-2 many . TRBV12-3/TRBV12-4 TGTGCCAGCTCCCCAGGGGTTGTTGGCTACACCTTC CASSPGVVGYTF
TRBJ1-5 once . TRBV7-8 TGTGCCAGCAGCCTAGACTGGGACACCCGGGAGGGGGCCCAGCATTTT CASSLDWDTREGAQHF
TRBJ2-7 few TRBD1 TRBV2 TGTGCCAGCAGTGAAGCGGGGACAGGGTCATTC CASSEAGTGSF
TRBJ2-2 many . TRBV28 TGTGCCACCTTCCTGGATGGAACCGGGGAGCTGTTTTTT CATFLDGTGELFF
TRBJ1-2 many TRBD1 TRBV28 TGTGCCAGCAGCACACTAGGACAGGGGAAGGCTAACTATGGCTACACCTTC CASSTLGQGKANYGYTF
TRBJ2-2 many . TRBV7-2 TGTGCCAGCAGCTTAAGGGCCCGTGAGGAGCTGTTTTTT CASSLRAREELFF
TRBJ2-1 . . TRBV10-2 TGCGCCAGCCGGACTAATAACAATGAGCAGTTCTTC CASRTNNNEQFF
TRBJ2-3 many TRBD1 TRBV18 TGTGCCAGCTCACCCAACAGGGGAACAGATACGCAGTATTTT CASSPNRGTDTQYF
TRBJ2-4 many TRBD1 TRBV27 TGTGCCAGCAGCCGGGACAGGCGGAACATTCAGTACTTC CASSRDRRNIQYF
TRBJ1-5 many TRBD1 TRBV20-1 TGCAGTGCTAGGGGGACAGGCGGAAGGGGTCAGCCCCAGCATTTT CSARGTGGRGQPQHF
TRBJ2-7 many TRBD1 TRBV5-1 TGCGCCAGCAGCTTTGGGACAGGGGTTCCTTACGAGCAGTACTTC CASSFGTGVPYEQYF
TRBJ2-1 many . TRBV24-1 TGTGCCACCAGTGATTTGACCCTACAGGGAGGGCAGTTCTTC CATSDLTLQGGQFF
TRBJ2-7 many TRBD2 TRBV12-3/TRBV12-4 TGTGCCAGCAGACGGACTAGCGGGGGTATAGAGCAGTACTTC CASRRTSGGIEQYF
TRBJ2-3 few TRBD2 TRBV11-2 TGTGCCAGCAGCCCCAGGACTAGCGGGGCGCAGTATTTT CASSPRTSGAQYF
TRBJ2-1 many . TRBV20-1 TGCAGTGCCGGGTCCCAGCGGTCCTACAATGAGCAGTTCTTC CSAGSQRSYNEQFF
TRBJ2-7 many TRBD2 TRBV5-1 TGCGCCAGCAGCTTGGCCGGGAGGAGCTCCTACGAGCAGTACTTC CASSLAGRSSYEQYF
TRBJ1-1 . . TRBV30 TGTGCCTGGAGTTCGGATAGCACTGAAGCTTTCTTT CAWSSDSTEAFF
TRBJ2-1 many TRBD2 TRBV30 TGTGCCTGGAGTAGAGGGAGCGGGAACTTTTATGAGCAGTTCTTC CAWSRGSGNFYEQFF